A selection of T cell receptor beta chains follows, all from one sample in a study of CD8+ T cells in alopecia areata. Assay used: immunoSEQ multiplex PCR; TCRdb lists only in-frame clones, some missing. The profile shows some 190,000 clones, approximately 56% of them singletons. The source was CD4+ T cells sorted from blood, collected at week 4, from a patient treated with tofacitinib. These receptors came from a human donor with alopecia areata. Both conserved end residues are part of each CDR3. The D gene is left open where the match is weak.

j_call v_call d_call cdr3_aa cdr3_nt
TRBJ2-7 TRBV29-1 TRBD2 CSVGHRLAGSFYEQYF TGCAGCGTTGGGCACCGACTAGCGGGAAGTTTCTACGAGCAGTACTTC
TRBJ1-2 TRBV29-1 - CSVPPYYGYTF TGCAGCGTTCCCCCCTACTATGGCTACACCTTC
TRBJ2-7 TRBV7-9 - CASSAATISGEQYF TGTGCCAGCAGCGCCGCAACCATTAGTGGCGAGCAGTACTTC
TRBJ2-5 TRBV2 - CASSGGPGETQYF TGTGCCAGCAGTGGGGGGCCGGGTGAGACCCAGTACTTC
TRBJ2-1 TRBV9 - CASSEIQGNEQFF TGTGCCAGCAGCGAGATCCAGGGGAATGAGCAGTTCTTC
TRBJ2-3 TRBV7-9 - CASSLGISPQYF TGTGCCAGCAGCTTAGGTATAAGTCCGCAGTATTTT
TRBJ2-5 TRBV7-3 - CASSLGGSRAETQYF TGTGCCAGCAGCTTAGGAGGGTCCAGGGCGGAGACCCAGTACTTC
TRBJ2-1 TRBV19 - CASSITGRPNEQFF TGTGCCAGTAGTATAACGGGACGACCCAATGAGCAGTTCTTC
TRBJ2-1 TRBV29-1 - CSVSYQWANEQFF TGCAGCGTTTCTTATCAATGGGCCAATGAGCAGTTCTTC
TRBJ1-2 TRBV30 - CAWEGYNYGYTF TGTGCCTGGGAAGGTTATAACTATGGCTACACCTTC
TRBJ1-4 TRBV30 - CAWSVRAGTNEKLFF TGTGCCTGGAGTGTACGGGCAGGCACTAATGAAAAACTGTTTTTT
TRBJ2-1 TRBV5-1 TRBD1 CASSDLIRDRVNNEQFF TGCGCCAGCAGCGACTTGATCCGGGACAGGGTCAACAATGAGCAGTTCTTC